In its sample, the clone carrying this TCR beta chain was seen many times. Its antigen is not known. This sample is drawn from a study of regulatory T cells in long-lasting Graves disease. Study outcomes and limitations: Favored usage of TRBV28, TRBJ1-2 and TRBJ2-5 was recorded in persistent disease. Persistent Graves' disease cases displayed lower TCR diversity than newly diagnosed ones.

Germline V gene data show CDR1 as SGHNT and CDR2 as YENEEA. This CDR3 contains 16 residues. V lost 4 bases and J lost 4, with 17 bases in between. Relying on iRepertoire HTBI primers and Arm-PCR of CDR3 regions, the team built TCR beta libraries. One entry per CDR3 protein, called by TCRdb with MiXCR from the multiplex PCR reads. Of roughly 520,000 distinct CDR3 sequences in the sample, about 12% are singletons; the top ten hold around 10%. Time point: newly diagnosed GD, antithyroid drugs for less than 3 months. PBMC-derived RNA was used for the TCR library. The same sample was also studied in work on T cells in Graves' hyperthyroidism and ophthalmopathy. Per that paper: TCR CDR3 underwent first-round RT-PCR with the HTBI primer set.

The sample here was peripheral blood mononuclear cells (PBMCs), taken at new diagnosis, from a patient treated with antithyroid drugs. This receptor was identified in a woman in her 30s with Graves disease. The rearrangement links TRBV11-3 to TRBJ2-1; no firm D call. The CDR3 sequence is CASSSGASLGYNEQFF. The CDR3 DNA reads as TGTGCCAGCAGCTCTGGAGCCTCCCTCGGGTACAATGAGCAGTTCTTC. Combining the CDR3 with reference TRBV11-3 and TRBJ2-1 gives the whole variable domain EAGVVQSPRYKIIEKKQPVAFWCNPISGHNTLYWYLQNLGQGPELLIRYENEEAVDDSQLPKDRFSAERLKGVDSTLKIQPAELGDSAVYLCASSSGASLGYNEQFFGPGTRLTVL.